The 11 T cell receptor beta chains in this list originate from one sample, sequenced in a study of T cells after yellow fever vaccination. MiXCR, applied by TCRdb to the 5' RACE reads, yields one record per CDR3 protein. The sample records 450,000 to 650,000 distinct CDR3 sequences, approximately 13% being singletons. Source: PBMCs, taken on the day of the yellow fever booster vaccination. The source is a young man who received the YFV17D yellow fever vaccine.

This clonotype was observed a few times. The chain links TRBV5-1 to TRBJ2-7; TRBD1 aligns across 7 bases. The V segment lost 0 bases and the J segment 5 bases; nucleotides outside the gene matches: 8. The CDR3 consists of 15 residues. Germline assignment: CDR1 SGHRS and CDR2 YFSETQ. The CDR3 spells CASSLGPGQAHEQYF. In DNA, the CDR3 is TGCGCCAGCAGCTTGGGTCCTGGACAGGCTCACGAGCAGTACTTC.

In DNA, the CDR3 is TGCGCCAGCAGCCCTAGCGGGACTATAGATACGCAGTATTTT. This codes for CASSPSGTIDTQYF. The chain has TRBV5-1 and TRBJ2-3; 9 bases align to TRBD2. Germline CDR1 reads SGHRS; CDR2 reads YFSETQ. The CDR3 length is 14 residues. The V and J ends lost 4 bases and 5 bases, in that order; junction bases with no gene match: 5.

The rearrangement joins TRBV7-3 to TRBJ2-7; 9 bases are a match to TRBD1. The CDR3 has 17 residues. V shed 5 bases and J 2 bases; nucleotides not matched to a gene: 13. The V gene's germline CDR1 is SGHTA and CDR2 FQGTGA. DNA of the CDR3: TGTGCCAGCAGCCCTTTCCGGGACAGGGAGAGGGCCTACGAGCAGTACTTC. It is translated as CASSPFRDRERAYEQYF.

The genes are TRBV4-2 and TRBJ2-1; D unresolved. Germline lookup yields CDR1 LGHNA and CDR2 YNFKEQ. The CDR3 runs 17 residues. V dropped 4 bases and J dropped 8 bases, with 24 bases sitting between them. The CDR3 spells CASSPPPGPSQKYEQFF. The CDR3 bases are TGTGCCAGCAGCCCACCCCCGGGTCCCAGTCAGAAGTATGAGCAGTTCTTC.

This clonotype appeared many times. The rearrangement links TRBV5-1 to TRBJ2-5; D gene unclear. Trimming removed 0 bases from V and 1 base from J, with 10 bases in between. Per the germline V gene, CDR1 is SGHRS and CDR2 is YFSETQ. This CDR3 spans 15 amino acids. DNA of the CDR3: TGCGCCAGCAGCTTGGGTGGCAGGCCCCAAGAGACCCAGTACTTC. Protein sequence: CASSLGGRPQETQYF.

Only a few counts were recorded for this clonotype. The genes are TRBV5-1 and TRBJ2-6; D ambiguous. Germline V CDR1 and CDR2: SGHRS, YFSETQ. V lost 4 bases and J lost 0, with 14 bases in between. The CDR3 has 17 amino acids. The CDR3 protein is CASSPTAQSSGANVLTF. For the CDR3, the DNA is TGCGCCAGCAGCCCAACAGCACAAAGCTCTGGGGCCAACGTCCTGACTTTC.

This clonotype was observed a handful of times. CDR3 region: CAWSVPGLGETQYF. CDR3 sequence (DNA): TGTGCCTGGAGTGTCCCGGGATTGGGGGAGACCCAGTACTTC. The chain joins TRBV30 to TRBJ2-5, with D perhaps TRBD2 (5 bases). The CDR3 length is 14 residues. The V end was cut by 0 bases, the J end by 5 bases, with 13 bases between. CDR1 and CDR2 (germline): GTSNPN, SVGIG (reference sequence).

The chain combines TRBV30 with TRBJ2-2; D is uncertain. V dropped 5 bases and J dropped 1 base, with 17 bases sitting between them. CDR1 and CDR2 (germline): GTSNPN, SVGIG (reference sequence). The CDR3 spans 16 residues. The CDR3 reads CAWAREPLGNTGELFF. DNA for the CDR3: TGTGCCTGGGCACGCGAACCCTTAGGGAACACCGGGGAGCTGTTTTTT.

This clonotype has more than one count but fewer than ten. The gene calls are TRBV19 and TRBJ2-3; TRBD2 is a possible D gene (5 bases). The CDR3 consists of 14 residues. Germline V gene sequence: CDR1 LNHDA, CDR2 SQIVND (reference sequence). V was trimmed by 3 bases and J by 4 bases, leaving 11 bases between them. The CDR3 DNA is TGTGCCAGTAGTATGGGAGCGGTCGCAGATACGCAGTATTTT. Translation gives CASSMGAVADTQYF.

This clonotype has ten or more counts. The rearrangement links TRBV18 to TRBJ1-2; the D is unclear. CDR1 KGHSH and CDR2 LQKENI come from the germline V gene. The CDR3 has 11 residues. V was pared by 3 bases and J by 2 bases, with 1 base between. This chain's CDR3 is CASSPNYGYTF. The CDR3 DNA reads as TGTGCCAGCTCACCGAACTATGGCTACACCTTC.

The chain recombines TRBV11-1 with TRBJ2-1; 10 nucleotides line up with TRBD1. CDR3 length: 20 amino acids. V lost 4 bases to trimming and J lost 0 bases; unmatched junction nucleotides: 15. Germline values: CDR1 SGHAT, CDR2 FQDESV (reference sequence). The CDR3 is CASSSTGTGVLKSSYNEQFF. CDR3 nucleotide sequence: TGTGCCAGCAGCTCCACCGGGACAGGGGTCCTGAAGAGCTCCTACAATGAGCAGTTCTTC.